This T cell receptor beta chain comes out of a study of T cell responses to AZD1222 COVID-19 vaccine. On the study more broadly: Pooling covered second doses at about 4 or about 12 weeks. Study-level points and caveats: Most donors were white British, females outnumbered males, and clonal diversity was possibly underestimated. Spike regions recognized by vaccine-associated CD4 TCRs spanned the protein, led by 160-218 and 743-854. Unmutated variant regions are reportedly the target of nearly half of TCRs that are spike-specific.

As to this clone: The antigen is unknown.

The trim removed 4 bases at V and 14 bases at J, leaving 9 bases unmatched. CDR3 size: 12 residues. CDR1 and CDR2 (germline): KGHDR, SFDVKD. Sequencing used immunoSEQ multiplex PCR; TCRdb keeps in-frame clones, though not all of them. Of 180,000 or so clones in the sample, over 85% are singletons; the top ten hold roughly 2.5%. The starting material was peripheral blood, obtained on day 0 of AZD1222 vaccination. This TCR was recovered from an adult in good health. The chain links TRBV24-1 to TRBJ1-1; 7 bases agree with TRBD1. The CDR3 sequence: CATSELGQIRFF. The CDR3 coding sequence is TGTGCCACCAGTGAATTGGGACAGATCCGATTCTTT.